This TCR beta chain was obtained from a study of shared clonotypes between healthy human individuals. A word on this clone: The antigen is unknown.

Memory CD4+ cells were the fraction left after CD45RA+ naive selection. Template for every sorted-subset replicate PCR totaled around 210 ng DNA, tens of thousands of T cell genomes. Repertoires were generated with immunoSEQ multiplex PCR, while TCRdb's copy carries only in-frame clones and drops some. Of roughly 500,000 clones in the sample, 95% to 96% were seen once. Study results and caveats: The four-donor shared clonotypes exceeded non-shared clonotypes in generation probability, with non-shared ones scoring lower. Of the naive CD4 clonotypes, about 5% were shared across several donors.

CDR3 length: 14 amino acids. V lost 6 bases and J 7 bases, leaving 15 bases between the germline ends. Germline V gene data show CDR1 as MNHNS and CDR2 as SASEGT. This chain uses TRBV6-1 with TRBJ1-4; perhaps TRBD1 as D (6 bases). This clonotype was sampled from a woman under 40 in good health. Sequencing was performed on naive CD4+ T cells sorted from blood. Noted subset: CD45RA+ positively selected. As DNA, the CDR3 is TGTGCCAGCAGCCCACAGGGAGGCGGTGAAAAACTGTTTTTT. This sequence encodes CASSPQGGGEKLFF.